The next 10 T cell receptor beta chains were all read from a single sample in a study of T-cell memory formation after mild COVID-19. MiXCR, applied by TCRdb to the 5' RACE reads, yields one record per CDR3 protein. The table shows about 260,000 distinct CDR3 sequences, with approximately 16% occurring only once. Specimen: PBMCs or a T cell subset sorted from them (not recorded which). All receptors derive from a man younger than 30 who had mild COVID-19 (a few samples of this study predate the infection). Cell type and time point are not known.

The chain uses TRBV20-1 and TRBJ2-3, with TRBD1 matching over 10 bases. Germline V gene lookup returns CDR1 DFQATT and CDR2 SNEGSKA (reference sequence). Losses at the gene ends were 3 bases for V and 1 base for J; bases not matched to a gene: 7. The CDR3 has 16 amino acids. In DNA, the CDR3 is TGCAGTGCTAGGTCGCGGGACAGGGGTCGCACAGATACGCAGTATTTT. Its translation is CSARSRDRGRTDTQYF.

This clonotype showed up just a few times. The chain combines TRBV28 with TRBJ2-2; D is undetermined. CDR1 and CDR2 (germline): MDHEN, SYDVKM. Deletions cut 6 bases from V and 5 bases from J, with 13 bases between. This CDR3 contains 14 residues. This CDR3 is CASRFGLGTGELFF. CDR3 sequence (DNA): TGTGCCAGCAGGTTCGGGCTAGGGACCGGGGAGCTGTTTTTT.

V gene TRBV11-2 combines with J gene TRBJ2-6; D call uncertain. The germline V gene encodes CDR1 SGHAT and CDR2 FQNNGV. This CDR3 has 16 residues. V was cut by 4 bases and J by 0 bases, with 10 bases left in between. Here the CDR3 DNA reads TGTGCCAGCAGCTCCGGTTCCCCCTCTGGGGCCAACGTCCTGACTTTC. It encodes CASSSGSPSGANVLTF.

A few counts support this clonotype. The chain combines TRBV15 with TRBJ2-7, with a tentative D call TRBD1 (5 bases). CDR1 is LNHNV, CDR2 YYDKDF, per germline (reference sequence). The CDR3 has 14 amino acids. V was trimmed by 1 base and J by 1 base, leaving 8 bases between them. CDR3 region: CATSRAGFSYEQYF. The CDR3 coding sequence is TGTGCCACCAGCAGAGCAGGGTTTTCCTACGAGCAGTACTTC.

The genes are TRBV12-3 or TRBV12-4 and TRBJ1-1; D possibly corresponds to TRBD1 (6 bases). Trimming cost V 3 bases and J 5 bases, with 16 bases left between them. The CDR3 spans 15 residues. CDR3 amino acids: CASSFGGATKTEAFF. DNA of the CDR3: TGTGCCAGCAGTTTCGGGGGCGCGACGAAGACTGAAGCTTTCTTT.

This sequence joins TRBV9 and TRBJ2-3; D is unclear. Trimming took off 4 bases at V and 4 bases at J, with 13 bases between the two ends. The germline CDR1 and CDR2 sequences are SGDLS and YYNGEE. This CDR3 comprises 14 residues. The CDR3 DNA reads as TGTGCCAGCAGCCCCAGACCGACACCAGATACGCAGTATTTT. Translation gives CASSPRPTPDTQYF. Complete variable domain (other parts from reference TRBV9 and TRBJ2-3): DSGVTQTPKHLITATGQRVTLRCSPRSGDLSVYWYQQSLDQGLQFLIQYYNGEERAKGNILERFSAQQFPDLHSELNLSSLELGDSALYFCASSPRPTPDTQYFGPGTRLTVL.

The CDR3 sequence is CASSYSARYYEQYF. Here the CDR3 DNA reads TGTGCCAGCAGTTACTCGGCCAGATACTACGAGCAGTACTTC. The gene calls are TRBV6-5 and TRBJ2-7; D uncertain. With 0 bases removed from V and 3 bases from J, the gap between germline ends came to 9 bases. Germline loops: CDR1 MNHEY, CDR2 SVGAGI. The length of the CDR3 is 14 residues.

This clonotype showed up many times. The gene calls are TRBV5-1 and TRBJ2-3; the D is unclear. Germline CDR1 SGHRS, CDR2 YFSETQ. The CDR3 spans 14 residues. V was cut by 0 bases and J by 1 base, with 6 bases left in between. DNA of the CDR3: TGCGCCAGCAGCTTGGGTAGGGGCACAGATACGCAGTATTTT. This encodes CASSLGRGTDTQYF.

The chain combines TRBV28 with TRBJ2-6; D may be TRBD2 (5 bases). CDR3 length: 16 amino acids. Germline V gene lookup returns CDR1 MDHEN and CDR2 SYDVKM. The V and J ends lost 5 bases and 0 bases respectively, with 11 bases between them. Here the CDR3 reads CASSTGKDSGANVLTF. CDR3 nucleotide sequence: TGTGCCAGCAGTACGGGGAAGGACTCTGGGGCCAACGTCCTGACTTTC.

This rearrangement joins TRBV9 to TRBJ2-7; D might be TRBD1 (6 bases). The germline V and J ends were trimmed by 3 bases and 2 bases, with 9 bases remaining between them. The CDR3 is made up of 13 amino acids. Germline CDR1 SGDLS, CDR2 YYNGEE. The CDR3 region has the DNA TGTGCCAGCAGCGGCAGGGGCGCCTACGAGCAGTACTTC. This translates into CASSGRGAYEQYF.